This section outlines one T cell receptor beta chain sequence together with its context. Antigen specificity is unknown. These data come from a study of CD8+ T cells in alopecia areata. Sample treatment: oral pan-JAK inhibitor, 5-10 mg twice daily. PBMCs were stained for CD3, CD4 and CD8, and CD4+ and CD8+ T cells were sorted. TCR sequencing used cDNA made by reverse transcription of extracted RNA. Using immunoSEQ multiplex PCR, the repertoire was profiled, and TCRdb retains in-frame clones only, with some absent. The sample records about 42,000 clones, about two thirds being singletons. Whole-study findings and limits: Elevated clonality characterized lesional scalp relative to normal scalp, particularly in alopecia totalis/universalis.

Material: CD8+ T cells sorted from blood, obtained at week 4, from a patient treated with tofacitinib. The sequence came from a human donor with alopecia areata.

The CDR3 sequence: CASSQGRDNQPQHF. The CDR3 DNA reads TGCGCCAGCAGCCAAGGACGGGACAATCAGCCCCAGCATTTT. The chain employs TRBV4-1 and TRBJ1-5, with D unresolved. V was pared by 1 base and J by 3 bases, with 7 bases between. Germline CDR1 is MGHRA and CDR2 is YSYEKL. This CDR3 is 14 amino acids long.